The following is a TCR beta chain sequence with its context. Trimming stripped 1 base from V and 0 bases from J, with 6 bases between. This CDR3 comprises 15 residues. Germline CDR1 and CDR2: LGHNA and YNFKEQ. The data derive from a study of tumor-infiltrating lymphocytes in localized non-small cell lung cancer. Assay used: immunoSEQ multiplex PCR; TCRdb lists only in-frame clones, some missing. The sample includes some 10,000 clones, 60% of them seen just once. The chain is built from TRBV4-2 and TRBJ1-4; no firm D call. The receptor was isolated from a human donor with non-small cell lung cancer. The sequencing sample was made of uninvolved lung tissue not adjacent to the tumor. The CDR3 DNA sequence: TGTGCCAGCAGCCAAGGATCTACAACTAATGAAAAACTGTTTTTT. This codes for CASSQGSTTNEKLFF.